These 14 T cell receptor beta chains originate from one sample sequenced in a study of PD-1 blockade in classical Hodgkin lymphoma. Autologous stem cell transplantation was followed by relapse in every patient, and brentuximab vedotin exposure varied. The assay was immunoSEQ multiplex PCR, and TCRdb's table has in-frame clones only and misses some. The table records 45,000 or so clones, around 72% of them present only once. The sample here was peripheral blood mononuclear cells (PBMCs), taken at baseline. These receptors were collected from a human donor with classical Hodgkin lymphoma.

J is TRBJ2-3 and V is TRBV6-6, with D perhaps TRBD2 (6 bases). CDR1 is MNHNY, CDR2 SVGAGI, per germline (reference sequence). CDR3 length: 11 amino acids. V was clipped by 8 bases and J by 9 bases, with 12 bases between them. CDR3 bases: TGTGCCAGCCGTATGGCGGGGACGCAGTATTTT. It translates to CASRMAGTQYF.

The chain uses TRBV29-1 and TRBJ2-7, with D perhaps being TRBD1 or TRBD2 (5 bases each). CDR3 length equals 14 residues. CDR1 SQVTM and CDR2 ANQGSEA come from the germline V gene. V shed 1 base and J shed 0 bases, with 10 bases lying between them. CDR3 in DNA: TGCAGCGTTGAAGGGGACCCAAGCTCCTACGAGCAGTACTTC. Protein sequence: CSVEGDPSSYEQYF.

The V call is TRBV14, the J call TRBJ1-3; unclear D gene. The CDR3 contains 14 residues. V lost 6 bases and J 4 bases, leaving 13 bases between the germline ends. Per the germline V gene, CDR1 is SGHDN and CDR2 is FVKESK. CDR3 residues: CASRPLVGGNTIYF. The DNA of the CDR3 is TGTGCCAGCAGACCATTGGTAGGCGGAAACACCATATATTTT.

V is TRBV5-1 and J is TRBJ2-3, with D tentatively TRBD1 or TRBD2 (7 bases each). Germline V lookup: CDR1 SGHRS, CDR2 YFSETQ. The length of the CDR3 is 14 residues. V shed 6 bases and J shed 4 bases, with 15 bases lying between them. The CDR3 coding sequence is TGCGCCAGCACTCAGGGGGGGCCTGCAGATACGCAGTATTTT. This gives the protein CASTQGGPADTQYF.

The V call is TRBV5-5, the J call TRBJ1-5, with TRBD1 matching over 9 bases. Germline V lookup: CDR1 SGHKS, CDR2 YYEKEE (reference sequence). With 4 bases clipped from V and 7 bases from J, the junction kept 12 bases outside the gene matches. The CDR3 is 16 amino acids. CDR3 in amino acids: CASSPLGTGRGQPQHF. The CDR3 region has the DNA TGTGCCAGCAGCCCCCTAGGGACAGGGAGGGGACAGCCCCAGCATTTT.

The chain uses TRBV30 and TRBJ1-4, with 8 nucleotides matching TRBD1. The V gene's germline CDR1 is GTSNPN and CDR2 SVGIG (reference sequence). This CDR3 is built from 13 residues. V dropped 2 bases and J dropped 7; count of bases not matched to a gene: 3. This chain's CDR3 is CAWSRQGTEKLFF. In DNA, the CDR3 is TGTGCCTGGAGTAGACAGGGGACTGAAAAACTGTTTTTT.

V gene TRBV5-1 combines with J gene TRBJ1-1; D gene uncertain. This CDR3 spans 14 amino acids. The V end lost 3 bases, the J end lost 5 bases, and 14 bases lay between the germline ends. Germline assignment: CDR1 SGHRS and CDR2 YFSETQ. This CDR3 reads CASSSGIPSTEAFF. The CDR3 nucleotides are TGCGCCAGCAGCTCGGGGATTCCCAGTACTGAAGCTTTCTTT.

This rearrangement joins TRBV4-2 to TRBJ2-2; D unclear. CDR1 LGHNA and CDR2 YNFKEQ come from the germline V gene. This CDR3 is built from 17 residues. Between the trimmed V and J ends, which lost 1 base and 2 bases, there was a span of 14 bases. The CDR3 DNA sequence: TGTGCCAGCAGCCAAGCGCGGCTCGGCCTCAACACCGGGGAGCTGTTTTTT. This gives the protein CASSQARLGLNTGELFF.

This clone was seen only a few times. The rearrangement links TRBV14 to TRBJ2-3; 9 positions match TRBD1. The CDR3 is made up of 14 amino acids. V gave up 4 bases and J gave up 2 bases; unmatched junction bases: 1. In germline, CDR1 is SGHDN, CDR2 FVKESK. CDR3 in amino acids: CASSRDRATDTQYF. The CDR3 region has the DNA TGTGCCAGCAGCCGGGACAGGGCCACAGATACGCAGTATTTT.

This clone was observed a handful of times. This rearrangement joins TRBV6-1 to TRBJ1-1; perhaps TRBD1 as D (6 bases). V was clipped by 6 bases and J by 3 bases, with 11 bases between them. This CDR3 spans 13 amino acids. The germline gives CDR1 MNHNS, CDR2 SASEGT. The chain's CDR3 is CASRQGQYTEAFF. For the CDR3, the DNA is TGTGCCAGCAGACAGGGCCAATACACTGAAGCTTTCTTT.

V and J are TRBV9 and TRBJ2-3, with D possibly TRBD2 on 7 matching bases. The germline V gene has CDR1 SGDLS and CDR2 YYNGEE. Trimming removed 2 bases at V and 4 bases at J, with 14 bases between. This CDR3 comprises 15 residues. This CDR3 is CASSVRGGGPDTQYF. CDR3 sequence (DNA): TGTGCCAGCAGCGTGAGAGGGGGAGGGCCAGATACGCAGTATTTT. Full variable domain (missing parts from reference TRBV9 and TRBJ2-3): DSGVTQTPKHLITATGQRVTLRCSPRSGDLSVYWYQQSLDQGLQFLIQYYNGEERAKGNILERFSAQQFPDLHSELNLSSLELGDSALYFCASSVRGGGPDTQYFGPGTRLTVL.

This clone has just a few counts. The chain employs TRBV7-9 and TRBJ1-1, with TRBD1 matching 7 bases. J gave up 4 bases and V 5 bases, and 10 bases lay outside the gene matches. Germline-derived CDR1 and CDR2 are SEHNR and FQNEAQ (reference sequence). The CDR3 contains 15 residues. CDR3 sequence reads: CASSPQGGGRTEAFF. For the CDR3, the DNA is TGTGCCAGCAGCCCCCAGGGGGGTGGGCGCACTGAAGCTTTCTTT. The complete variable domain, with remaining parts taken from reference TRBV7-9 and TRBJ1-1, reads DTGVSQNPRHKITKRGQNVTFRCDPISEHNRLYWYRQTLGQGPEFLTYFQNEAQLEKSRLLSDRFSAERPKGSFSTLEIQRTEQGDSAMYLCASSPQGGGRTEAFFGQGTRLTVV.

This clone came up a few times. The gene calls are TRBV27 and TRBJ2-1; TRBD1 might be the D (6 bases). V was shortened by 5 bases and J by 7 bases, with 9 bases between the two germline ends. Germline V gene sequence: CDR1 MNHEY, CDR2 SMNVEV (reference sequence). The CDR3 covers 12 residues. Here the CDR3 DNA reads TGTGCCAGCAGTCCCGGGACAAATGAGCAGTTCTTC. It encodes CASSPGTNEQFF.

The CDR3 reads CASSFDQPQHF. The CDR3 DNA sequence: TGTGCCAGCAGCTTCGATCAGCCCCAGCATTTT. The chain carries TRBV7-2 and TRBJ1-5; unclear D gene. Trimming took 3 bases from V and 5 from J, leaving 2 bases between them. Germline lookup yields CDR1 SGHTA and CDR2 FQGNSA. CDR3 length: 11 residues.